This TCR beta chain comes out of a study of cytomegalovirus exposure and HLA in healthy donors (dated 2017 in TCRdb). Notes on the research overall: According to an earlier analysis of 587 of the donors, some 180 million T cells yielded 100 million or so unique TCR beta sequences and roughly 280 Gb of sequence data. Approximately 300 gigabases of sequencing data and 91 million or so unique TCR sequences made up an early release that covered approximately 620 HLA-typed donors. The genetic ancestry cluster associated with self-reported Caucasian donors included 65% to 90% of the 398 genotyped donors. The study aimed to test whether signatures of past pathogen exposure could be identified by cataloging public T cell receptors. The T cell repertoires of several hundred subjects were profiled by immunosequencing and related to cytomegalovirus serostatus. A separate validation cohort of over 95 different subjects was used in addition to the approximately 610-subject first cohort. To predict cytomegalovirus infection status, the study combined high-throughput TCR immunosequencing, statistical association of individual TCRs with disease status, and machine learning. A later analysis re-examined previously published TCR beta repertoires from about 700 donors and added high-resolution HLA genotyping to investigate patterns of TCR occurrence. In the later analysis, no new phenotypic data were used to find candidate immune exposures; instead, reliance was placed on TCR beta sequences and their occurrence across donors. In an earlier analysis of 500 to 650 of the donors, high-throughput TCR beta sequencing was used to judge whether each TCR beta V gene segment behaved as functional or pseudogenic. Alongside the repertoire data, information on donor age, sex, ethnicity and CMV serostatus was compiled. In a later genetic analysis, genome-wide SNP genotypes for about three fifths of the roughly 670 donors were used, and that subset was treated as a discovery cohort. All discovery cohort repertoires had been generated on a single sequencing platform. Class I and class II HLA loci were covered by the typing at four-digit resolution. Typing coverage differed by locus: A, B, C, DRB1 and DQB1 were typed in roughly 629-630 donors, DQA1 in 522, DPA1 in some 600, and DPB1 in roughly 470. Several DR-DQ haplotypes were treated as single units for association and clustering because of strong linkage in the cohort. Among 350 to 400 genotyped donors of the cohort, an average of 235,054 unique TCR beta nucleotide sequences were sequenced per donor, roughly 18% of them non-productive.

The library was generated by the immunoSEQ multiplex PCR assay. For the multiplex PCR, a mixture combining 60 forward primers for TCR Vbeta segments and 13 reverse primers for TCR Jbeta segments was used. Amplification of the CDR3 region of rearranged TCR beta genes was performed with a multiplex PCR assay on genomic DNA. The Illumina HiSeq System was used to sequence the amplified TCR beta libraries as 87-base-pair reads. As for the authors' bioinformatics: A later analysis tallied about 77 million unique TCR beta chains across the 666 repertoires, and roughly 11 million of those chains were shared by two or more donors. A nearest-neighbor algorithm error-corrected the raw reads and collapsed the reads into unique sequences, merging closely related sequences to remove PCR and sequencing errors. Alignment of CDR3 sequences to IMGT reference sequences was used to assign V, D and J gene segments. For a sequence to be retained, a match of at least six nucleotides was required to both a V gene segment and a J gene segment. A rearrangement counted as productive if the CDR3 had no stop codons and remained in frame with V and J, and every other rearrangement counted as non-productive. CDR3 was defined by IMGT convention, running from the second conserved V-encoded cysteine to the conserved J-encoded phenylalanine. The earlier analysis of a few hundred of the donors excluded any sequence lacking an unambiguous match to a single V gene segment. An earlier analysis of a few hundred of the donors classified V segments as functional when productive rearrangements were above 56.7% and as segregating when the standard deviation between donors was above 5%. A statistical classification framework was developed to diagnose cytomegalovirus status using the catalog of TCR beta chain sequences. In a later analysis, TCR nucleotide sequences were compared against IMGT/GENE-DB human TR gene sequences so that V and J genes could be assigned. The TCRdist pipeline was used in a later analysis to assign CDR3 sequences and most-parsimonious VDJ recombination scenarios. In a later analysis, each TCR beta chain was defined by its CDR3 amino acid sequence together with its V-gene family, and reads lacking a unique V-gene family were excluded. A later analysis removed 550 to 700 highly shared, low-generation-probability nucleotide sequences to deal with suspected cross-contamination and a sequencing artifact. A later analysis calculated a clonal expansion index for each public chain from normalized within-repertoire ranks of inferred template counts. In a later analysis, generation probabilities were computed using a VDJ recombination model fitted to out-of-frame rearrangements, and the results were checked against IGoR. A later analysis scored TCR-TCR, TCR-HLA and TCR-CMV co-occurrence with hypergeometric tests, applying a repertoire-size bias correction to TCR pairs. In a later analysis, false discovery rates were estimated by permuting HLA or CMV assignments 20 times. In a later analysis, co-occurring TCRs were grouped with DBSCAN, and TCRdist sequence similarity was added when clustering was performed within HLA-allele-positive subsets. For co-occurrence clustering, repertoires with fewer than 30,000 or more than 120,000 public chains were excluded, along with about five repertoires with anomalous nucleotide sharing. The immuneACCESS repertoire file appears here via TCRdb, limited to in-frame rearrangements. These files lack a portion of the clones; in checked studies, under half of the deficit traces to unresolved V genes, and the cause of the others is not known. Clone size and the V and J calls come from that table; the DNA yielded D and trimming. The sample table contains around 150,000 clones; only one count was recorded for approximately 80% of them. In total, the top ten clones hold around 3% of the sample.

To note about this clone: Its antigen is unknown. The sample holds no much larger clone one base away, and base qualities are not on file.

General study outcomes and caveats: A further reported finding was that TCR beta sequences accurately predicted the HLA-A and HLA-B alleles for most subjects in the first cohort. In a later genetic analysis, a missense DCLRE1C variant was associated with V-gene and J-gene trimming of TCR beta chains, and the association was replicated in an independent cohort. Linkage disequilibrium might explain the correlated functional status among segregating V segments, but an unknown experimental factor could not be excluded. In a later genetic analysis, fewer N-insertions in productive TCRs were reported among donors in an Asian-associated ancestry cluster than the approximately 710-donor mean. Strong co-occurrence of HLA alleles, especially DR and DQ, made assigning TCR associations to individual alleles difficult. A later analysis reported that several top co-occurrence clusters appeared linked to parvovirus B19, influenza, CMV and Epstein-Barr virus. A few of the identified cytomegalovirus-associated TCR beta chains were confirmed in vitro to be specific for cytomegalovirus antigens. Cytomegalovirus status was reported to be diagnosed by the classifier with high specificity and sensitivity in both the original and validation cohorts. Because HLA typing was missing for some donors at each locus, association tests included only the typed subset. In the study, roughly 160 TCR beta chains were listed as associated with cytomegalovirus. A cluster of highly shared sequence variants was judged likely to represent a technical artifact of the sequencing pipeline. According to a later analysis, most CMV-associated TCR beta chains appeared to be HLA-restricted, and the HLA associations seemed to be driven largely by CMV exposure. In an earlier analysis of more than 500 of the donors, most TCR beta V segments appeared in productive rearrangements about 90% or about 30% of the time, broadly matching IMGT annotations. Compared with equally common non-associated chains, HLA-associated TCR beta chains in a later analysis were more clonally expanded and had lower generation probabilities. The authors suggested that the approach could potentially be extended to other disease states and immunological phenotypes. Sequencing depth was assumed to be roughly uniform across donors in the presence/absence analyses, though that assumption may not hold. Most TCR sequences were observed very rarely across donors, whereas some public TCRs were present in many individuals. Roughly 15 rarely observed V segments, including chromosome 9 orphons, were excluded from the earlier analysis of several hundred of the donors because counts were too low. In a later analysis, more than 15,000 TCR beta sequences were associated with specific HLA alleles at a false discovery rate of 0.05. Some IMGT-functional V segments, including TRBV6-2 and TRBV6-3, could not be told apart with the 87-base-pair reads, so those segments were excluded. According to a later analysis, TCR association rates differed among HLA loci, with DRB1 alleles showing the most associated TCRs and HLA-C alleles showing the fewest. Immune exposure information for the cohort was limited to CMV serostatus. In this cohort, only TCR beta chains were sequenced, and detectable features were limited by the absence of alpha or paired-chain data.

As encoded in the germline V gene, CDR1 is SGHAT while CDR2 is FQNNGV. The CDR3 runs 15 residues from the cysteine to the phenylalanine. Kept here is only the CDR3 DNA, which spans 45 bases and is read in frame from base 1. The germline V and J ends show losses of 4 bases and 3 bases respectively, and no gene match explains 8 bases of the junction. In total, 600 or so healthy bone marrow donors made up the cohort. All cohort members were sampled while nominally healthy, although unrecorded immune exposures were likely present. The donor was CMV seropositive and belonged to the group of more than 250 seropositive cohort members. A peripheral blood sample was provided by each donor, and peripheral blood mononuclear cells were used for TCR beta sequencing. The Qiagen DNeasy Blood Extraction Kit was used to extract genomic DNA from the blood cell samples.

The clonotype was recovered from a woman aged 40 to 55 in good health and CMV-seropositive. The sequencing input was PBMCs. This chain joins TRBV11-2 to TRBJ1-2, with 7 bases in between that match TRBD1. The CDR3 region has the sequence CASSSTPGGDYGYTF. At the DNA level, the sequence is TGTGCCAGCAGCTCAACCCCAGGGGGAGACTATGGCTACACCTTC.